This T cell receptor beta chain was found in a study of CD8 T cells in Susac syndrome. The CDR3 has 16 amino acids. Germline values: CDR1 SGHRS, CDR2 YFSETQ. With 1 base clipped from V and 1 base from J, the junction kept 6 bases outside the gene matches. Study findings and constraints: The study acknowledged a relatively small number of individuals in its TCR sequencing and HLA analysis.

In the case of this clonotype: Its specificity is unknown.

Reverse transcription used about 0.5 to 1 ug RNA and random hexamers. Amplification of TCR beta CDR3 spanned 54 Vbeta and 13 Jbeta via immunoSEQ multiplex PCR. TCRdb re-analysed the immunoSEQ multiplex PCR reads in MiXCR, keeping a single row per CDR3 protein. The table has around 130,000 distinct CDR3 sequences, roughly 94% seen once. TEMRA cells were FACS-enriched, with CD8+ and CD4+ T cells isolated negatively. This receptor was taken from a human donor in good health. V gene TRBV5-1 combines with J gene TRBJ1-1; the match to TRBD1 covers 8 bases. The sequencing sample was made of CD4+ T cells from PBMCs. The DNA for the CDR3 is TGCGCCAGCAGCTTGTTCCGGGGACAGGCGAACACTGAAGCTTTCTTT. Its translation is CASSLFRGQANTEAFF.